This passage covers 27 T cell receptor beta chains from one sample sequenced in a study of T cells after yellow fever vaccination. One entry per CDR3 protein, called by TCRdb with MiXCR from the 5' RACE reads. Here the sample spans about 210,000 distinct CDR3 sequences, approximately 3.2% being singletons. Sequenced here: CD4+ T cells sorted from PBMCs, sampled 10 days after the yellow fever booster vaccination. The receptor source for this set is a man aged 18-30 years who received the YFV17D yellow fever vaccine.

This clonotype was seen more than once but under ten times. The chain is built from TRBV30 and TRBJ2-3, with 9 positions matching TRBD2. V lost 2 bases and J lost 4; bases outside the gene matches: 1. Germline CDR1 reads GTSNPN; CDR2 reads SVGIG (reference sequence). The CDR3 is made up of 13 amino acids. CDR3 in amino acids: CAWSSGGPDTQYF. In nucleotides, the CDR3 is TGTGCCTGGAGTAGCGGGGGGCCAGATACGCAGTATTTT.

This clonotype was detected ten times or more. This chain connects TRBV7-7 to TRBJ2-2; the D is unclear. The CDR3 contains 15 residues. V lost 0 bases and J 4 bases, leaving 9 bases between the germline ends. Germline V gene lookup returns CDR1 SSHAT and CDR2 FNYEAQ (reference sequence). Here the CDR3 reads CASSLAASRTGELFF. The CDR3 DNA is TGTGCCAGCAGCTTAGCCGCATCCCGCACCGGGGAGCTGTTTTTT.

This CDR3 is CASSLEPGVWTEAFF. The CDR3 DNA is TGTGCCAGCAGCTTAGAACCGGGAGTGTGGACTGAAGCTTTCTTT. The chain couples TRBV7-2 to TRBJ1-1, with D unclear. Trimming removed 1 base at V and 5 bases at J, with 14 bases between. This CDR3 has 15 amino acids. Per the germline V gene, CDR1 is SGHTA and CDR2 is FQGNSA.

Many counts were recorded for this clonotype. The chain uses TRBV6-5 and TRBJ1-1; perhaps TRBD1 as D (6 bases). The ends were cut back, 6 bases at V and 0 bases at J, with 14 bases in the middle. From germline, CDR1 is MNHEY and CDR2 SVGAGI. The CDR3 consists of 15 residues. Here the CDR3 DNA reads TGTGCCAGCAGCAAAACAGGGAACTTGAACACTGAAGCTTTCTTT. Translating gives CASSKTGNLNTEAFF.

This clonotype was recorded many times. The genes are TRBV10-3 and TRBJ1-1; D is unresolved. Germline V gene lookup returns CDR1 ENHRY and CDR2 SYGVKD. The CDR3 length is 13 residues. V lost 7 bases, J lost 5 bases, and 14 bases lay in between. CDR3 loop: CAITVGGKTEAFF. For the CDR3, the DNA is TGTGCCATCACCGTAGGAGGGAAGACTGAAGCTTTCTTT.

The chain links TRBV18 to TRBJ1-5; D is ambiguous. V lost 4 bases and J lost 4, with 14 bases in between. CDR1 and CDR2 from the germline V gene are KGHSH and LQKENI. The CDR3 is 15 residues long. This CDR3 reads CASSQNGGENQPQHF. CDR3 nucleotide sequence: TGTGCCAGCTCACAAAACGGTGGAGAAAATCAGCCCCAGCATTTT.

This chain's CDR3 is CASTSAGNTIYF. CDR3 DNA sequence: TGTGCCAGCACGTCAGCTGGAAACACCATATATTTT. The rearrangement uses TRBV6-5 and TRBJ1-3, with no clear D. The CDR3 has 12 residues. V was shortened by 7 bases and J by 2 bases, with 6 bases between the two germline ends. Germline CDR1 and CDR2: MNHEY and SVGAGI.

This clonotype was counted many times. This chain connects TRBV7-2 to TRBJ1-2; D unresolved. Trimming shortened V by 1 base and J by 11 bases, and 14 bases separated the two germline ends. The CDR3 length is 13 residues. Germline values: CDR1 SGHTA, CDR2 FQGNSA. This chain's CDR3 is CASSLGQIGGYTF. In DNA form, the CDR3 reads TGTGCCAGCAGCTTAGGCCAGATAGGAGGTTACACCTTC. Combining the CDR3 with reference TRBV7-2 and TRBJ1-2 gives the whole variable domain GAGVSQSPSNKVTEKGKDVELRCDPISGHTALYWYRQSLGQGLEFLIYFQGNSAPDKSGLPSDRFSAERTGGSVSTLTIQRTQQEDSAVYLCASSLGQIGGYTFGSGTRLTVV.

The chain joins TRBV15 to TRBJ2-1; TRBD1 aligns across 11 bases. The length of the CDR3 is 15 residues. The J segment lost 7 bases and the V segment lost 1 base, leaving 3 bases of the junction unmatched. The V gene's germline CDR1 is LNHNV and CDR2 YYDKDF (reference sequence). As DNA, the CDR3 is TGTGCCACCAGCAGAGGAGGACAGGGGGCGAATGAGCAGTTCTTC. This codes for CATSRGGQGANEQFF.

This clonotype turned up a few times. The chain has TRBV6-4 and TRBJ1-1; no clear D gene. With 6 bases removed from V and 4 bases from J, the gap between germline ends came to 18 bases. From germline, CDR1 is MRHNA and CDR2 SNTAGT. The CDR3 is 15 residues long. The CDR3 coding sequence is TGTGCCAGCAGCTCTGGGGTTGGTCGGTCCACTGAAGCTTTCTTT. Translated, it gives CASSSGVGRSTEAFF.

There are many counts of this clonotype. This chain joins TRBV5-5 and TRBJ1-6; D might be TRBD1 (6 bases). Trimming cost V 4 bases and J 3 bases, with 14 bases left between them. Germline V gene data show CDR1 as SGHKS and CDR2 as YYEKEE (reference sequence). This CDR3 has 16 residues. This chain's CDR3 is CASSPQQGIYNSPLHF. Written as DNA, the CDR3 is TGTGCCAGCAGCCCCCAACAGGGAATCTATAATTCACCCCTCCACTTT.

Only a few counts were recorded for this clonotype. The chain links TRBV4-2 to TRBJ2-5; D call uncertain. Trimming stripped 0 bases from V and 5 bases from J, with 13 bases between. CDR3 length: 15 amino acids. CDR1 is LGHNA and CDR2 is YNFKEQ in the germline V gene. The CDR3 DNA follows: TGTGCCAGCAGCCAAGATCCGGCCCCTCGGGAGACCCAGTACTTC. Its translation: CASSQDPAPRETQYF.

This clonotype was seen more than once but under ten times. This chain connects TRBV20-1 to TRBJ2-5; the match to TRBD2 covers 9 bases. This CDR3 has 14 residues. The germline gives CDR1 DFQATT, CDR2 SNEGSKA (reference sequence). J lost 4 bases, V lost 1 base, and 4 bases had no gene match. The CDR3: CSARAPSGVETQYF. CDR3 coding DNA: TGCAGTGCTAGAGCCCCTAGCGGGGTAGAGACCCAGTACTTC.

This clonotype appeared many times. This chain connects TRBV5-1 to TRBJ1-1, with D uncertain. CDR1 is SGHRS, CDR2 YFSETQ, per germline. V gave up 0 bases and J gave up 0 bases, with 6 bases separating them. This CDR3 is built from 14 residues. The CDR3 spells CASSLGAMNTEAFF. The DNA for the CDR3 is TGCGCCAGCAGCTTGGGGGCCATGAACACTGAAGCTTTCTTT.

This clonotype was counted ten times or more. The chain couples TRBV12-3 or TRBV12-4 to TRBJ1-5; 7 nucleotides align to TRBD1. V was pared by 4 bases and J by 6 bases, with 9 bases of the junction left unmatched. This CDR3 is built from 15 residues. The CDR3 sequence is CASSYRGFEGQPQHF. The DNA of the CDR3 is TGTGCCAGCAGTTACAGGGGATTCGAGGGTCAGCCCCAGCATTTT.

This clonotype has at least ten counts. The rearrangement uses TRBV20-1 and TRBJ2-7; D might be TRBD2 (5 bases). CDR3 length: 12 amino acids. Germline CDR1 DFQATT, CDR2 SNEGSKA (reference sequence). With 4 bases removed from V and 5 bases from J, the gap between germline ends came to 12 bases. The CDR3, as DNA: TGCAGTGCTAAGAGGGCGCCCAACGAGCAGTACGTC. Encoded protein: CSAKRAPNEQYV.

This sequence joins TRBV13 and TRBJ1-6; 7 nucleotides agree with TRBD1. V was pared by 5 bases and J by 9 bases, with 10 bases of the junction left unmatched. The CDR3 spans 15 residues. The germline V gene has CDR1 PRHDT and CDR2 FYEKMQ (reference sequence). This CDR3 reads CASSPDRWAGSPLHF. The CDR3 nucleotides are TGTGCCAGCAGCCCGGACAGGTGGGCCGGTTCACCCCTCCACTTT. The full variable domain, completed using reference TRBV13 and TRBJ1-6, is AAGVIQSPRHLIKEKRETATLKCYPIPRHDTVYWYQQGPGQDPQFLISFYEKMQSDKGSIPDRFSAQQFSDYHSELNMSSLELGDSALYFCASSPDRWAGSPLHFGNGTRLTVT.

About this clonotype: A much larger clone differs from this one at a single base, so this may be a read error. The J gene is TRBJ2-1, the V gene TRBV6-4; D is ambiguous. This CDR3 is 15 amino acids long. Trimming left V 3 bases short and J 0 bases short, with 9 bases between. CDR1 and CDR2 (germline): MRHNA, SNTAGT. CDR3 in DNA: TGTGCCAGCAGTGAGCTGACCGGCTCCTACAATGAGCAGTTCTTC. Translated: CASSELTGSYNEQFF.

This clonotype was counted at least ten times. The V call is TRBV18, the J call TRBJ2-5; 8 bases align to TRBD2. Per the germline V gene, CDR1 is KGHSH and CDR2 is LQKENI. Trimming at V came to 3 bases and at J to 1 base, leaving 4 bases not matched to a gene. This CDR3 spans 15 amino acids. The CDR3 nucleotides read TGTGCCAGCTCACCCAGCGGGGGCCCCCAAGAGACCCAGTACTTC. Translation: CASSPSGGPQETQYF.

This clonotype was seen only a few times. This sequence joins TRBV18 and TRBJ1-1, with TRBD1 as a possible D gene (5 bases). V lost 4 bases, J lost 0 bases, and 18 bases lay in between. CDR1 is KGHSH, CDR2 LQKENI, per germline. The CDR3 extends over 17 amino acids. The CDR3 sequence is CASSQNRGGRVNTEAFF. The CDR3 DNA reads as TGTGCCAGCTCACAAAATCGTGGGGGGAGGGTGAACACTGAAGCTTTCTTT.

This clonotype has ten or more counts. V gene TRBV5-4 combines with J gene TRBJ2-5; D is unclear. V lost 0 bases to trimming and J lost 1 base, with 7 bases between them. CDR3 length: 14 amino acids. Per germline, CDR1 SGHNT and CDR2 YYREEE (reference sequence). The DNA of the CDR3 is TGTGCCAGCAGCTTGGCGGCACTCCAAGAGACCCAGTACTTC. Translating it yields CASSLAALQETQYF.

This clonotype was counted ten times or more. The V call is TRBV7-2, the J call TRBJ2-1; TRBD2 agrees at 13 bases. After removal of 5 bases from V and 6 bases from J, the junction contained 4 bases not matched to a gene. The CDR3 loop spans 15 amino acids. The V gene's germline CDR1 is SGHTA and CDR2 FQGNSA. In nucleotides, the CDR3 is TGTGCCAGCAGCCCCGGACTAGCGGGGGCCAATGAGCAGTTCTTC. This encodes CASSPGLAGANEQFF. The entire variable domain, with the rest obtained from reference TRBV7-2 and TRBJ2-1, is as follows: GAGVSQSPSNKVTEKGKDVELRCDPISGHTALYWYRQSLGQGLEFLIYFQGNSAPDKSGLPSDRFSAERTGGSVSTLTIQRTQQEDSAVYLCASSPGLAGANEQFFGPGTRLTVL.

This clonotype came up a few times. The rearrangement joins TRBV5-1 to TRBJ1-4; D might be TRBD1 (6 bases). CDR1 and CDR2 (germline): SGHRS, YFSETQ. V was cut by 0 bases and J by 5 bases, with 11 bases left in between. The CDR3 runs to 15 residues. CDR3 DNA: TGCGCCAGCAGCTTGGCCGGACAGCCGAATGAAAAACTGTTTTTT. Its protein product is CASSLAGQPNEKLFF. Drawing the rest from reference TRBV5-1 and TRBJ1-4, the complete variable domain is KAGVTQTPRYLIKTRGQQVTLSCSPISGHRSVSWYQQTPGQGLQFLFEYFSETQRNKGNFPGRFSGRQFSNSRSEMNVSTLELGDSALYLCASSLAGQPNEKLFFGSGTQLSVL.

This clonotype was counted at least ten times. V is TRBV2 and J is TRBJ2-7; 8 bases align to TRBD2. With V trimmed by 5 bases and J by 0 bases, 0 bases remained unmatched. Germline CDR1 and CDR2: SNHLY and FYNNEI. This CDR3 has 13 residues. CDR3 region: CASSREGSYEQYF. CDR3 nucleotides: TGTGCCAGCAGTCGGGAGGGCTCCTACGAGCAGTACTTC.

This clonotype has a count of ten or more. The gene calls are TRBV25-1 and TRBJ2-1; D uncertain. There are 15 residues in the CDR3. Per the germline V gene, CDR1 is MGHDK and CDR2 is SYGVNS. V lost 11 bases to trimming and J lost 2 bases, with 19 bases between them. In DNA form, the CDR3 reads TGTGCCGCAGTGGCCTGGGGAAAGACCTACAATGAGCAGTTCTTC. Amino acids: CAAVAWGKTYNEQFF.

This clonotype showed up many times. The chain has TRBV7-9 and TRBJ1-1; no reliable D call. This CDR3 region has 10 residues. CDR1 SEHNR and CDR2 FQNEAQ come from the germline V gene (reference sequence). V gave up 5 bases and J gave up 5 bases, with 3 bases separating them. The CDR3 spells CASSGTEAFF. The CDR3 nucleotides read TGTGCCAGCAGCGGGACTGAAGCTTTCTTT.

This clonotype was detected many times. V and J are TRBV5-1 and TRBJ2-3; D is unclear. V dropped 4 bases and J dropped 4 bases, with 13 bases sitting between them. CDR3 size: 14 residues. The germline V gene encodes CDR1 SGHRS and CDR2 YFSETQ. CDR3 nucleotides: TGCGCCAGCAGCGTACAGCCGGAACCAGATACGCAGTATTTT. Translated, it gives CASSVQPEPDTQYF.